The 10 T cell receptor beta chains below come from one sample, sequenced in a study of tumor and adjacent non-tumor tissue in lung cancer. The library came from three nested PCR rounds adapted from ARM-PCR protocols. TCRdb processed the multiplex PCR reads anew with MiXCR; each CDR3 protein has one entry. In the table there are over 100,000 distinct CDR3 sequences, roughly 80% of which are singletons. RNA was extracted from bulk tissue without any cell sorting. Material for sequencing was lung tumor tissue. The source is a woman in her sixties with non-small cell lung cancer.

This clonotype was seen only a few times. The J gene is TRBJ2-1, the V gene TRBV28; TRBD1 aligns across 7 bases. V shed 5 bases and J 2 bases; nucleotides not matched to a gene: 6. Germline V gene lookup returns CDR1 MDHEN and CDR2 SYDVKM. The CDR3 spans 15 residues. CDR3 region: CASSKPGQTYNEQFF. CDR3 nucleotide sequence: TGTGCCAGCAGTAAACCGGGACAGACCTACAATGAGCAGTTCTTC.

Only one count was recorded for this clonotype. Without the conserved terminal phenylalanine or tryptophan, this CDR3 likely stems from a read error. The chain links TRBV13 to TRBJ1-6, with 9 bases aligning to TRBD1. CDR3 size: 16 residues. V lost 3 bases, J lost 9 bases, and 9 bases stayed unmatched. Germline V gives CDR1 PRHDT, CDR2 FYEKMQ (reference sequence). CDR3 nucleotides: TGTGCCAGCAGCTTTCCGGGACAGGGTGGGATTTCACCCCTCCACCTT. Encoded protein: CASSFPGQGGISPLHL.

In this sample, this clonotype turned up a few times. The junction departs from germline at one end; a sequencing error may be responsible. V usage is TRBV20-1 and J usage is TRBJ1-5; maybe TRBD1 (6 bases). The V gene's germline CDR1 is DFQATT and CDR2 SNEGSKA (reference sequence). This CDR3 has 16 amino acids. The CDR3, as DNA: TGCAGTGCCCAATCGAGGGGGGGTTCAAACAATCAGCCCAAGCATTTT. Amino acids: CSAQSRGGSNNQPKHF.

Turning to this clonotype: A read error may explain this, as a much larger clone is one base away. The chain uses TRBV4-1 and TRBJ2-3, with D perhaps matching TRBD2 (5 bases). CDR3 length: 15 residues. Germline V CDR1 and CDR2: MGHRA, YSYEKL. This CDR3 reads CANSQRGLSTDTQYF. The CDR3 region has the DNA TGCGCCAACAGCCAAAGAGGACTCAGCACAGATACGCAGTATTTT.

As for this clonotype: A single base separates this from a much larger clone, so it may be a read error. The V call is TRBV29-1, the J call TRBJ1-2, with 9 bases lining up with TRBD1. Germline lookup yields CDR1 SQVTM and CDR2 ANQGSEA. CDR3 length: 12 amino acids. Unmatched junction bases numbered 9, after V lost 8 bases and J lost 8 bases. The CDR3 DNA reads as TGCAGCACCAAGACAGGGGGGCTAGGCTACACCTTC. This gives the protein CSTKTGGLGYTF.

This clonotype was seen a handful of times. One junction end does not reproduce the germline sequence, and a read error may be involved. The chain is built from TRBV11-1 and TRBJ1-1; D ambiguous. Germline lookup yields CDR1 SGHAT and CDR2 FQDESV (reference sequence). This CDR3 comprises 13 residues. In DNA, the CDR3 is TGTGCCAGCAGTTTAGAATTGAGCACTGAAGCTTTCTTT. This translates into CASSLELSTEAFF.

To note about this clonotype: A much more abundant neighbour one base away suggests this may be a read error. The genes are TRBV6-6 and TRBJ2-2; D is unresolved. Trimming shortened V by 4 bases and J by 7 bases, and 10 bases separated the two germline ends. The germline V gene has CDR1 MNHNY and CDR2 SVGAGI (reference sequence). CDR3 length: 13 residues. CDR3 in amino acids: CASSSRPCGELFF. The CDR3 DNA sequence: TGTGCCAGCAGTTCCCGACCTTGCGGGGAGCTGTTTTTT.

This clonotype has just a few counts. The CDR3 DNA follows: TGTGCCTCTGGACTAGCGGGGAGCACAGATACGCAGTATTTT. The encoded protein is CASGLAGSTDTQYF. The chain uses TRBV30 and TRBJ2-3, with 12 bases matching TRBD2. The trim removed 7 bases at V and 0 bases at J, leaving 2 bases unmatched. This CDR3 contains 14 residues. Per germline, CDR1 GTSNPN and CDR2 SVGIG (reference sequence).

This sequence joins TRBV20-1 and TRBJ2-2; no clear D. In germline, CDR1 is DFQATT, CDR2 SNEGSKA (reference sequence). CDR3 length: 14 residues. CDR3 amino acids: CSSPASGITGELFF. The CDR3 DNA sequence: TGCAGCTCCCCGGCTAGTGGGATCACCGGGGAGCTGTTTTTT.

Comment on this clonotype: A much more abundant neighbour one base away suggests this may be a read error. The chain is built from TRBV5-4 and TRBJ2-3; no reliable D call. Judging by the DNA end, TRBJ1-5 fits better; the J call may be wrong. Per germline, CDR1 SGHNT and CDR2 YYREEE (reference sequence). The CDR3 contains 16 residues. The CDR3 coding sequence is TGTGCCAGCAGAGGTAATGTAAGGGAGGCCACAGATACGCAGCATTTT. Its protein product is CASRGNVREATDTQHF.